This T cell receptor (beta chain) is from a study of CD8 T cells in ankylosing spondylitis. Overall study findings and caveats: Disease-linked clones bore a CD8+ phenotype, appearing relatively rarely in peripheral blood. Researchers reportedly found disease-linked clones significantly enriched in matched ankylosing spondylitis synovial fluid. Eight highly homologous variants formed a TCR beta motif that appeared characteristic of ankylosing spondylitis blood. In reactive arthritis synovial fluid and blood, some motif variants had been reported before.

A quantitative 5'-RACE method, one with molecular barcodes, was used to make TCR beta libraries. TCRdb redid the calling of the 5' RACE reads with MiXCR, one entry per CDR3 protein. The sample has around 490,000 distinct CDR3 sequences; about 5% are singletons. Germline loops: CDR1 SEHNR, CDR2 FQNEAQ (reference sequence). CDR3 length: 16 residues. Trimming pared 0 bases from V and 6 bases from J, leaving 15 bases between. This clonotype was recorded a few times. Its antigen is not identified. V gene TRBV7-9 combines with J gene TRBJ2-1; perhaps TRBD2 as D (7 bases). This sequence originates from a male donor with ankylosing spondylitis. The sequenced sample was blood, either unsorted or a sorted T cell fraction (not recorded which). CDR3 sequence (DNA): TGTGCCAGCAGCTTAGCTGGGGGGGCCCTAGTCAATGAGCAGTTCTTC. Amino acids: CASSLAGGALVNEQFF.